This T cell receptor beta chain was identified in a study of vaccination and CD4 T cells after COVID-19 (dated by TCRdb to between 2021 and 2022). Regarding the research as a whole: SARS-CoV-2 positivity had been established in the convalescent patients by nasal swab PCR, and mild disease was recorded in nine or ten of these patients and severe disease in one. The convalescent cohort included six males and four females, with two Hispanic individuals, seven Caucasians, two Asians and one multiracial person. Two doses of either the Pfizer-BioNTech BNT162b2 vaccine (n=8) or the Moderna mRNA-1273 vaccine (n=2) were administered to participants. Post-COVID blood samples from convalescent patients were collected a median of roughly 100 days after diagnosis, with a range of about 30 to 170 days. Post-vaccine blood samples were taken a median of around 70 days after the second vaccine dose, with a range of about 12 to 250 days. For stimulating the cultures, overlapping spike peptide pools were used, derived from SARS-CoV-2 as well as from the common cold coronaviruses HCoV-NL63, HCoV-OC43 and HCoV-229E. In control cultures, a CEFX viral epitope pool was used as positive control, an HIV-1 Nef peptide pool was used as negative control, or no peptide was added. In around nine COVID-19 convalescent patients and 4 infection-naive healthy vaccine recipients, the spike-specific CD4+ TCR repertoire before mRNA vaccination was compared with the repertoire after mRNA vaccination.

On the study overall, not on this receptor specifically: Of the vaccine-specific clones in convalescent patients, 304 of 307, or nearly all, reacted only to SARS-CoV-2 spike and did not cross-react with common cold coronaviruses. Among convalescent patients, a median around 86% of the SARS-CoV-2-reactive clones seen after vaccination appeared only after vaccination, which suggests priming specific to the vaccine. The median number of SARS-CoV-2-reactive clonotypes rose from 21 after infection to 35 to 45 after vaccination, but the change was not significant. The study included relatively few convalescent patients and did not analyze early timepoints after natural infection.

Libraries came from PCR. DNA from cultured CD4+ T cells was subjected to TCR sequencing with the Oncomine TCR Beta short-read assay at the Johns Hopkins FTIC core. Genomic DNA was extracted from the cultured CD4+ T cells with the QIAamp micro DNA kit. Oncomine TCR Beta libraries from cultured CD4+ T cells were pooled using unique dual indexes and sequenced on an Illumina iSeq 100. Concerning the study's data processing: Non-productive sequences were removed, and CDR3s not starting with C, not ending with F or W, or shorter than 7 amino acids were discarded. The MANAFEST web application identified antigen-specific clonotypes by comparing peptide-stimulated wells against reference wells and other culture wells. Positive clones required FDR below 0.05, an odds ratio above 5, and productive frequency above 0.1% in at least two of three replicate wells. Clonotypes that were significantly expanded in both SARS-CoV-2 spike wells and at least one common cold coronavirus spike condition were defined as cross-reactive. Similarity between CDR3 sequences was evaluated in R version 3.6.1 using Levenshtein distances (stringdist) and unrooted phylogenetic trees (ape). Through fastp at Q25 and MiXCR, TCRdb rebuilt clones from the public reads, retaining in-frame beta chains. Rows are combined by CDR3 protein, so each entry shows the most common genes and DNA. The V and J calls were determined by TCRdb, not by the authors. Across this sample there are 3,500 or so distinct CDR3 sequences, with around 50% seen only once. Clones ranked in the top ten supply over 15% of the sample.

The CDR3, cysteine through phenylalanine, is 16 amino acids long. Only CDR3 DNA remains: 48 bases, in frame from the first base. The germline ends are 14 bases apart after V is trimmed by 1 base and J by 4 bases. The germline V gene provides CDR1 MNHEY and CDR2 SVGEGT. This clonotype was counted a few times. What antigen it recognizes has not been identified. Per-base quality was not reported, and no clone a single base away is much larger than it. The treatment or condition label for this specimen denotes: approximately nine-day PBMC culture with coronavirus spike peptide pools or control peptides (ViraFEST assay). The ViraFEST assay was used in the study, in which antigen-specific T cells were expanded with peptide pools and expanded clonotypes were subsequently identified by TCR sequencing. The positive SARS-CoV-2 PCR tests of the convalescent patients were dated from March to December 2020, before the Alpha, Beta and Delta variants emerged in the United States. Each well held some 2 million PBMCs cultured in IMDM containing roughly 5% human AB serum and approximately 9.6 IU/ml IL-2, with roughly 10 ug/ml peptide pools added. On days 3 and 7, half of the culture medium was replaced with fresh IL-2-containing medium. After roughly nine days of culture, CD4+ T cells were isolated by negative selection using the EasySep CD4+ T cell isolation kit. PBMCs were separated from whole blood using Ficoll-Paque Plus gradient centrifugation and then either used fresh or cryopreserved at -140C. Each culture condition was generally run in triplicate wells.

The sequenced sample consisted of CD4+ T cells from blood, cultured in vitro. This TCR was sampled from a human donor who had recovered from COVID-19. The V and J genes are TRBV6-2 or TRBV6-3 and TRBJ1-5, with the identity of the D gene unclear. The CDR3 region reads CASSYFEPSGNQPQHF. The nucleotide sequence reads TGTGCCAGCAGTTACTTCGAACCCTCGGGGAATCAGCCCCAGCATTTT.